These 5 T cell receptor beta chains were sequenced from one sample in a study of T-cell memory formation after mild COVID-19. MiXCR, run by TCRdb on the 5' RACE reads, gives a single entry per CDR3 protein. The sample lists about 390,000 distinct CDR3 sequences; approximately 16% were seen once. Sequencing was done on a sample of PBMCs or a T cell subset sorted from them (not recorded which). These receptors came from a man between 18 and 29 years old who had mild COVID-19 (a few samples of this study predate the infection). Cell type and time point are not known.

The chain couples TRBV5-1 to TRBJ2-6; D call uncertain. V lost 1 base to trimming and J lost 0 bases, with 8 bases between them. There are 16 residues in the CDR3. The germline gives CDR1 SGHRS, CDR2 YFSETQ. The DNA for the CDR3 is TGCGCCAGCAGCTTGCCCACAGCCTCTGGGGCCAACGTCCTGACTTTC. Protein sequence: CASSLPTASGANVLTF.

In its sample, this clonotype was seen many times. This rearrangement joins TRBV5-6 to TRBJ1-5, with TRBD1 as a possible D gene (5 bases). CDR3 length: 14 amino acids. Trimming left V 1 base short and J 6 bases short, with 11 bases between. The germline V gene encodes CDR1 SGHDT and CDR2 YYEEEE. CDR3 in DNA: TGTGCCAGCAGCTTGAGGGGCGCCGGTCAGCCCCAGCATTTT. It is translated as CASSLRGAGQPQHF.

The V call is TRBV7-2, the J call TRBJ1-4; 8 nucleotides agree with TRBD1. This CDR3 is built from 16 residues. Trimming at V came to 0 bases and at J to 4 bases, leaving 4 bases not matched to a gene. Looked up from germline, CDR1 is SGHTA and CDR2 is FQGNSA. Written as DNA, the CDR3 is TGTGCCAGCAGCTTAGCGTTTGGACAGGGTAATGAAAAACTGTTTTTT. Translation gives CASSLAFGQGNEKLFF.

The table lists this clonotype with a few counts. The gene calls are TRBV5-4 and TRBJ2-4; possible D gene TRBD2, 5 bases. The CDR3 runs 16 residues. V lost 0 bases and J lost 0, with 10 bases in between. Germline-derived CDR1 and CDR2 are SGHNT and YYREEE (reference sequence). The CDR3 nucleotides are TGTGCCAGCAGCTTGGGGACTGGGGTAGCCAAAAACATTCAGTACTTC. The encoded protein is CASSLGTGVAKNIQYF.

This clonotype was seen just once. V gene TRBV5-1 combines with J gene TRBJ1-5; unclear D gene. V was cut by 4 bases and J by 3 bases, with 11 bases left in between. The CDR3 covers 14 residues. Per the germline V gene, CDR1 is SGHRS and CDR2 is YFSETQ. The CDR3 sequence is CASSPLPDNQPQHF. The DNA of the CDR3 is TGCGCCAGCAGCCCCCTGCCTGACAATCAGCCCCAGCATTTT.